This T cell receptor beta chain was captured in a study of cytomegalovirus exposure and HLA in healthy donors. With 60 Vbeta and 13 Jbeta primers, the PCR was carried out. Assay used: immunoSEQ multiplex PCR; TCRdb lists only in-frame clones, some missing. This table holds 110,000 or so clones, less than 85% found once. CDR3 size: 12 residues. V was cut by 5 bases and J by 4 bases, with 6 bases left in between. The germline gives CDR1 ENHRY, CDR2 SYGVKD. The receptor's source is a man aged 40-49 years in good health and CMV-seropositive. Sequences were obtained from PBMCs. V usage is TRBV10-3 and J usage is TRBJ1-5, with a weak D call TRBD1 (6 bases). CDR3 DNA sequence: TGTGCCATCAGTACAGGGAATCAGCCCCAGCATTTT. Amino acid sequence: CAISTGNQPQHF.